The clone carrying this T cell receptor (beta chain) turned up a few times. Its antigen remains unidentified. V was trimmed by 6 bases and J by 8 bases, leaving 14 bases between them. The CDR3 spans 14 residues. The germline V gene has CDR1 ENHRY and CDR2 SYGVKD. The data stem from a study of blood T cells in healthy people across ages. At the level of the study: Template switching picked up about one barcoded beta molecule for each two T cells.

The second PCR ran about 6 to 12 cycles with a sample-barcoded 5' primer and J-beta primers. TCRdb recomputed calls from the 5' RACE reads with MiXCR, one row per CDR3 protein. The data hold over 750,000 distinct CDR3 sequences, with 25% observed a single time. The study's findings and limits: With naive T cell percentage, TCR beta diversity showed a strong correlation.

These data are also associated with another study on T cells of mothers and their children. That study reports: Unrelated mother-child pairs always had slightly, but never significantly, lower normalized overlap than related pairs.

The sequence came from a boy aged 5-17 years in good health. The sequenced material came from blood. The genes are TRBV10-3 and TRBJ1-6; D is unclear. CDR3 amino acids: CAIRDGDGHSPLHF. The DNA of the CDR3 is TGTGCCATCAGGGACGGAGATGGCCATTCACCCCTCCACTTT.